This T cell receptor (beta chain) was captured by sequencing in a study of T cell responses to AZD1222 COVID-19 vaccine. On this clone: What it recognizes is unknown.

General study results and limits: The study found vaccine-associated CD4 TCRs spanning spike, dominant at 160-218 and 743-854. Donors skewed white British and female; clonal diversity was possibly underestimated. The study reported that nearly half of spike-specific TCRs target unmutated variant regions.

Germline trimming cut 0 bases from V and 13 bases from J; bases unmatched to any gene: 9. The germline gives CDR1 MNHEY, CDR2 SVGAGI. This CDR3 comprises 14 residues. Assay used: immunoSEQ multiplex PCR; TCRdb lists only in-frame clones, some missing. The sample holds about 120,000 clones; 80% to 90% are singletons and the top ten take roughly 4.3%. This chain links TRBV6-5 with TRBJ2-7; 10 positions agree with TRBD1. This clonotype was obtained from an adult in good health. The sequencing used peripheral blood, collected on day 0 of MenACWY control vaccination. The CDR3 loop reads CASSYSRDRGTEYF. The CDR3 coding sequence is TGTGCCAGCAGTTACTCCCGGGACAGGGGAACGGAATACTTC.